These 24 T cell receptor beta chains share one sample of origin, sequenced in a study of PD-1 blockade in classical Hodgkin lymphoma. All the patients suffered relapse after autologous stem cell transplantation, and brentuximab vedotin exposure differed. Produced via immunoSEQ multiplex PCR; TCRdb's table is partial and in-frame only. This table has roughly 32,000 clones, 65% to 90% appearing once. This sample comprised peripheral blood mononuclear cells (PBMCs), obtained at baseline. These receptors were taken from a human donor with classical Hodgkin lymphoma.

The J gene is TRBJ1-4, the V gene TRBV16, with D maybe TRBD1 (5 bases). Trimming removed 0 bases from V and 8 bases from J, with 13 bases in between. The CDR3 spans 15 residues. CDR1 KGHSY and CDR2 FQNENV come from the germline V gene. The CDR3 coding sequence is TGTGCCAGCAGCCAATCGCGGGGCGGCGGGGAAAAACTGTTTTTT. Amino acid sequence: CASSQSRGGGEKLFF. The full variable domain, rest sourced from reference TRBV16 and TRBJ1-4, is GEEVAQTPKHLVRGEGQKAKLYCAPIKGHSYVFWYQQVLKNEFKFLISFQNENVFDETGMPKERFSAKCLPNSPCSLEIQATKLEDSAVYFCASSQSRGGGEKLFFGSGTQLSVL.

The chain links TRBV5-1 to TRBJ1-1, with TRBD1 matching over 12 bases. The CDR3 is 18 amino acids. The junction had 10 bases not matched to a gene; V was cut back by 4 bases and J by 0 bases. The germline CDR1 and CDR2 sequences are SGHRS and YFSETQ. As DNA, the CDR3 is TGCGCCAGCAGCGGGGGACAGGGGGCGCGGAGGTTGAACACTGAAGCTTTCTTT. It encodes CASSGGQGARRLNTEAFF.

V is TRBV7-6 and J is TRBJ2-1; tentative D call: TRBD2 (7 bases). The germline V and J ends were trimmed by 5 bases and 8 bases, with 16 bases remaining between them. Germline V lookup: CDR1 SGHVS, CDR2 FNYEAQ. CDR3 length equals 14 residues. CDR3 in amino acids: CASSRGGGEDEQFF. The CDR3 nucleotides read TGTGCCAGCAGCCGGGGAGGGGGTGAGGATGAGCAGTTCTTC.

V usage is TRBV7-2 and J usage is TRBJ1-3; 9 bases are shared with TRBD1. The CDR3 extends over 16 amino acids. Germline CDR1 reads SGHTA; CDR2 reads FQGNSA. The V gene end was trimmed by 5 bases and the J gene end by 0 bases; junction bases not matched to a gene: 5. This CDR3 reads CASSTDRGSSGNTIYF. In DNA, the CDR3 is TGTGCCAGCAGCACGGACAGGGGCTCCTCTGGAAACACCATATATTTT.

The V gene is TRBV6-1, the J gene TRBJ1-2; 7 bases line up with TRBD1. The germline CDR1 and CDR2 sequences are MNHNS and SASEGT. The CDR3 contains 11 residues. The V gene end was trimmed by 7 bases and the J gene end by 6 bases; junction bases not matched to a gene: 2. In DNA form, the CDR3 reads TGTGCCAGCACCACAGGGGATGGCTACACCTTC. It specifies CASTTGDGYTF.

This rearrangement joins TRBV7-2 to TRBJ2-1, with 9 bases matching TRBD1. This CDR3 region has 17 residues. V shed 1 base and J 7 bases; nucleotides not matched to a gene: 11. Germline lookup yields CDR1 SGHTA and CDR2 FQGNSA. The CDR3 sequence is CASSLVGTGTGMNEQFF. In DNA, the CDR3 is TGTGCCAGCAGCTTAGTCGGAACCGGGACAGGGATGAATGAGCAGTTCTTC.

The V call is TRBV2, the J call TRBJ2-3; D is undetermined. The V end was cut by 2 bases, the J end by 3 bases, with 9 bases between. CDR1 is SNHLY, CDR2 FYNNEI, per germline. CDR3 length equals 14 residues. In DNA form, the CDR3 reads TGTGCCAGCAGTGAAAGGTCAGAAACAGATACGCAGTATTTT. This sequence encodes CASSERSETDTQYF.

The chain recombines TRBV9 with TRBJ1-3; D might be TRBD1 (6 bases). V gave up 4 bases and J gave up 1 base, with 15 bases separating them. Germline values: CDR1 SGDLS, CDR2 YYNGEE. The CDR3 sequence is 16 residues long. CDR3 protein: CASSRQGGSSGNTIYF. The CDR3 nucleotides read TGTGCCAGCAGCAGACAAGGGGGGTCGTCTGGAAACACCATATATTTT.

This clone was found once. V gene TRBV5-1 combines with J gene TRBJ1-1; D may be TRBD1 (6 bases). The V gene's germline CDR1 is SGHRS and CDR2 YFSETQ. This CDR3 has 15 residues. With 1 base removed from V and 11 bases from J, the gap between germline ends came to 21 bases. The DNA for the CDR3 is TGCGCCAGCAGCTTGCTTGGCGGGGAAAGGGGACACGCTTTCTTT. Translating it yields CASSLLGGERGHAFF.

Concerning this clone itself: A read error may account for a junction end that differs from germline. CDR3 DNA sequence: TGCGCCAGCAGCGGAACCGGGACCTCAAGTGGAGACACCATATATTTT. This encodes CASSGTGTSSGDTIYF. The chain carries TRBV5-1 and TRBJ1-3; D is possibly TRBD1 (5 bases). CDR1 and CDR2 from the germline V gene are SGHRS and YFSETQ. The CDR3 sequence is 16 residues long.

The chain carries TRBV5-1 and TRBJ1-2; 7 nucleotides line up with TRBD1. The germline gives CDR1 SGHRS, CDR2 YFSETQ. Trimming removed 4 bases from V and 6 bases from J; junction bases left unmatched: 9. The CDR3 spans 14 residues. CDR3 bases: TGCGCCAGCAGCGGGGACAGCCGTAGGGATGGCTACACCTTC. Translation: CASSGDSRRDGYTF.

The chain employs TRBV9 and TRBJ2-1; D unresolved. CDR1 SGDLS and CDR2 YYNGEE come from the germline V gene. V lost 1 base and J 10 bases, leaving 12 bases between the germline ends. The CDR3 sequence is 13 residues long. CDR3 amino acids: CASSVSLPTEQFF. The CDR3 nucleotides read TGTGCCAGCAGCGTATCGCTACCGACAGAGCAGTTCTTC. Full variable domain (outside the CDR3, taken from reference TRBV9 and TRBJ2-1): DSGVTQTPKHLITATGQRVTLRCSPRSGDLSVYWYQQSLDQGLQFLIQYYNGEERAKGNILERFSAQQFPDLHSELNLSSLELGDSALYFCASSVSLPTEQFFGPGTRLTVL.

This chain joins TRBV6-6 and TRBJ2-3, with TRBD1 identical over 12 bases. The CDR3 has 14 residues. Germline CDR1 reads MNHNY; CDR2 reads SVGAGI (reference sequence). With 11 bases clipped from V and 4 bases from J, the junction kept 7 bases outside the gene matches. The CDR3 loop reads CAARDRGLADTQYF. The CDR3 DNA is TGTGCCGCAAGGGACAGGGGGCTTGCAGATACGCAGTATTTT.

CDR3 in DNA: TGTGCCAGCAGTGAAGGGCAGGGATGGGCACCCCTCCACTTT. Its protein is CASSEGQGWAPLHF. The chain carries TRBV2 and TRBJ1-6; possibly TRBD1 for D (5 bases). Germline V gene sequence: CDR1 SNHLY, CDR2 FYNNEI. The CDR3 has 14 residues. Trimming stripped 1 base from V and 11 bases from J, with 12 bases between. Full variable domain (missing parts from reference TRBV2 and TRBJ1-6): EPEVTQTPSHQVTQMGQEVILRCVPISNHLYFYWYRQILGQKVEFLVSFYNNEISEKSEIFDDQFSVERPDGSNFTLKIRSTKLEDSAMYFCASSEGQGWAPLHFGNGTRLTVT.

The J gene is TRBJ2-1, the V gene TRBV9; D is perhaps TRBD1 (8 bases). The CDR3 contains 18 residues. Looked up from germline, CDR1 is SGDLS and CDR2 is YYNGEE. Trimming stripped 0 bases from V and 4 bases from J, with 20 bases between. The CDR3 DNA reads TGTGCCAGCAGCGTAGGAGGGGAAGGACAGGGACTATACAATGAGCAGTTCTTC. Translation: CASSVGGEGQGLYNEQFF.

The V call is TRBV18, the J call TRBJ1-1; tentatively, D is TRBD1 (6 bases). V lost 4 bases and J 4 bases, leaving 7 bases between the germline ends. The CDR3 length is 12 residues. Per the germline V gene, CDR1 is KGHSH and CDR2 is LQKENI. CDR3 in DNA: TGTGCCAGCTCACAGGGGGGCACTGAAGCTTTCTTT. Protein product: CASSQGGTEAFF.

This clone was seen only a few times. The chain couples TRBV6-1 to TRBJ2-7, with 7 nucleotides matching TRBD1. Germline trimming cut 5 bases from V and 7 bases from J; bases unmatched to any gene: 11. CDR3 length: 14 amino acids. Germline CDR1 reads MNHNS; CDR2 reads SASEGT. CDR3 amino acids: CASSTGDRSDEQYF. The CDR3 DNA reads TGTGCCAGCAGTACCGGGGACAGATCCGATGAGCAGTACTTC.

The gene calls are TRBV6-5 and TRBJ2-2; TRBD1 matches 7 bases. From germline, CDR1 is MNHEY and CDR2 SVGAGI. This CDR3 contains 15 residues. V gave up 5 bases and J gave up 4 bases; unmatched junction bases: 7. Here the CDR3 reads CASSRTGQFTGELFF. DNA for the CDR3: TGTGCCAGCAGTCGAACGGGACAGTTCACCGGGGAGCTGTTTTTT.

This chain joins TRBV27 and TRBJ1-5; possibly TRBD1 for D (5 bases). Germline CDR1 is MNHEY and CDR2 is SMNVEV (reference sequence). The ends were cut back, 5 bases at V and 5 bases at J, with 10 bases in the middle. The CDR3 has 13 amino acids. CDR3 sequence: CASSRDADQPQHF. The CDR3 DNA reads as TGTGCCAGCAGTCGGGACGCTGATCAGCCCCAGCATTTT.

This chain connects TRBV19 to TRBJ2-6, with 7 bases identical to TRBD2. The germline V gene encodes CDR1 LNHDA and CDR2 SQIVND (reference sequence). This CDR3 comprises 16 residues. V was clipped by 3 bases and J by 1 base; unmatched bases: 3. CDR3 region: CASSIGGSSGANVLTF. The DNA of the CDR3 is TGTGCCAGTAGTATCGGGGGGTCATCTGGGGCCAACGTCCTGACTTTC.

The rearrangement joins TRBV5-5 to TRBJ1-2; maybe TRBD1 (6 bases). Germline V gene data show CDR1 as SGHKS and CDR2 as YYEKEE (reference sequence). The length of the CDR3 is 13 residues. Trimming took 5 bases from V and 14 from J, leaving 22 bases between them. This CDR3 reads CASSGEQGQLGTF. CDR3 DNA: TGTGCCAGCAGTGGGGAGCAGGGGCAGCTAGGGACCTTC.

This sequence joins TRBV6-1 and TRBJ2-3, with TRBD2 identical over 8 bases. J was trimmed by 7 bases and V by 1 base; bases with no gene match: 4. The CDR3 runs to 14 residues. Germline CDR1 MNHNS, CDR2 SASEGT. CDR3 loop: CASSEGGGLNTQYF. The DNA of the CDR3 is TGTGCCAGCAGTGAAGGCGGGGGGCTAAATACGCAGTATTTT.

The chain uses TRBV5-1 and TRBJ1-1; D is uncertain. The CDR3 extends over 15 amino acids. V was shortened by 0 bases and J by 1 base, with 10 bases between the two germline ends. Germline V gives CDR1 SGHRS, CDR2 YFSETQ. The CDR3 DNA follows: TGCGCCAGCAGCTTGGTCGGGTATGGGAACACTGAAGCTTTCTTT. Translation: CASSLVGYGNTEAFF.

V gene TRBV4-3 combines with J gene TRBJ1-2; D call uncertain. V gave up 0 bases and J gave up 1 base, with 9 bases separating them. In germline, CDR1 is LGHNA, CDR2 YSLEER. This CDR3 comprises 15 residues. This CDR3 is CASSQDGRYNYGYTF. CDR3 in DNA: TGCGCCAGCAGCCAAGATGGGAGGTATAACTATGGCTACACCTTC.